What follows describes a single T cell receptor (beta chain). The sample comes from a study of T cell changes during pregnancy in multiple sclerosis. Assay used: immunoSEQ multiplex PCR; TCRdb lists only in-frame clones, some missing. The sample has over 90,000 clones, about 90% seen once. The V end lost 4 bases, the J end lost 1 base, and 11 bases lay between the germline ends. Germline V gene sequence: CDR1 MNHNY, CDR2 SVGAGI (reference sequence). The CDR3 extends over 14 amino acids. V is TRBV6-6 and J is TRBJ2-7; D perhaps matches TRBD2 (6 bases). This sample comprised peripheral blood, obtained after pregnancy. This sequence was found in a female donor with multiple sclerosis, enrolled in a pregnancy study. DNA of the CDR3: TGTGCCAGCAGTTCGCTAGCGTATTCCTACGAGCAGTACTTC. Translated, it gives CASSSLAYSYEQYF.